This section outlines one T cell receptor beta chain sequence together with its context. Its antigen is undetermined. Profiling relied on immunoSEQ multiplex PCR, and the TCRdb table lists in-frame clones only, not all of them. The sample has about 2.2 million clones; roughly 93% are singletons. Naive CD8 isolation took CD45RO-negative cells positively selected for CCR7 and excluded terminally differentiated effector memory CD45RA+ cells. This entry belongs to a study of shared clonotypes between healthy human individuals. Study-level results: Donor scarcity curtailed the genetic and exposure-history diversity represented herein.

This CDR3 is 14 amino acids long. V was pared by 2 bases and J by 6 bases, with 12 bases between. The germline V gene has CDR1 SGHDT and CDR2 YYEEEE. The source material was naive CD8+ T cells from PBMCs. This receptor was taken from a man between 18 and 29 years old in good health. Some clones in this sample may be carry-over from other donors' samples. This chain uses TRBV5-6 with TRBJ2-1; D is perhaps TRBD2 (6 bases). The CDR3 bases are TGTGCCAGCAGCTTTTTTAGCGGTCCCAATGAGCAGTTCTTC. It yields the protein CASSFFSGPNEQFF.